This entry lists 26 T cell receptor beta chains sequenced from one sample in a study of T cell responses to AZD1222 COVID-19 vaccine (dated by TCRdb to about 2021). In the paper's terms, the time point label means: about 28 days (+/-7) after the second vaccine dose. The library was made by the immunoSEQ multiplex PCR assay. TCRdb stores this immuneACCESS table with in-frame sequences only. Part of the clones is absent; in the studies checked, under half of the shortfall reflects unresolved V genes, and no reason is known for the rest. In all, the sample holds roughly 180,000 clones, and approximately 91% of those were seen once. About 1.9% of the sample rests with the top ten. Sample: peripheral blood, taken 28 days after the second AZD1222 dose. These receptors were obtained from an adult who received the AZD1222 COVID-19 vaccine.

The V call is TRBV4-1, the J call TRBJ2-5, with TRBD2 matching 10 bases. This CDR3 contains 12 residues. Germline trimming cut 4 bases from V and 14 bases from J; bases unmatched to any gene: 7. From germline, CDR1 is MGHRA and CDR2 YSYEKL. CDR3 in amino acids: CASSPSSGGPYF. In DNA, the CDR3 is TGCGCCAGCAGCCCGAGTAGCGGGGGGCCATACTTC.

The chain couples TRBV18 to TRBJ1-5, with D maybe TRBD1 (6 bases). V lost 6 bases to trimming and J lost 4 bases, with 13 bases between them. The CDR3 runs to 14 residues. Germline lookup yields CDR1 KGHSH and CDR2 LQKENI. CDR3 region: CASSRGGENQPQHF. The CDR3 DNA follows: TGTGCCAGCTCGCGAGGGGGGGAAAATCAGCCCCAGCATTTT.

The table lists this clone with a few counts. The V and J genes are TRBV25-1 and TRBJ1-4; 9 bases match TRBD1. The CDR3 has 13 residues. Per the germline V gene, CDR1 is MGHDK and CDR2 is SYGVNS. V lost 8 bases, J lost 8 bases, and 6 bases stayed unmatched. The CDR3 loop is CASGTGGDEKLFF. Written as DNA, the CDR3 is TGTGCCAGCGGAACAGGGGGCGACGAAAAACTGTTTTTT.

The CDR3 loop reads CASSQETGELFF. CDR3 in DNA: TGTGCCAGCAGCCAAGAGACCGGGGAGCTGTTTTTT. This chain joins TRBV4-2 and TRBJ2-2; no reliable D call. There are 12 residues in the CDR3. Germline CDR1 reads LGHNA; CDR2 reads YNFKEQ. With 0 bases removed from V and 5 bases from J, the gap between germline ends came to 1 base.

The chain links TRBV3-1 (or the pseudogene TRBV3-2) to TRBJ2-5; 7 nucleotides agree with TRBD1. The CDR3 sequence is 14 residues long. CDR1 is LGHDT, CDR2 YNNKEL, per germline (reference sequence). Germline trimming cut 5 bases from V and 1 base from J; bases unmatched to any gene: 4. The CDR3 region has the DNA TGTGCCAGCAGCTCGGACAGGTTCCAAGAGACCCAGTACTTC. Protein: CASSSDRFQETQYF.

The chain links TRBV28 to TRBJ1-6; TRBD1 is a possible D gene (5 bases). The CDR3 contains 15 residues. CDR1 MDHEN and CDR2 SYDVKM come from the germline V gene. V lost 3 bases and J 10 bases, leaving 16 bases between the germline ends. The CDR3 bases are TGTGCCAGCAGTTTGCCCCAGGGATCAGGATCACCCCTCCACTTT. Its protein product is CASSLPQGSGSPLHF.

This clone occurred a few times. This chain links TRBV29-1 with TRBJ2-2, with D possibly being TRBD2 (5 bases). Trimming removed 6 bases from V and 3 bases from J, with 5 bases in between. Germline V CDR1 and CDR2: SQVTM, ANQGSEA. This CDR3 region has 11 residues. As DNA, the CDR3 is TGCAGCGTCGGGGACACCGGGGAGCTGTTTTTT. Amino acids: CSVGDTGELFF.

The V and J genes are TRBV6-2 or TRBV6-3 and TRBJ2-7; D is uncertain. Germline assignment: CDR1 MNHEY and CDR2 SVGEGT. The CDR3 runs 15 residues. Trimming cost V 2 bases and J 6 bases, with 17 bases left between them. The CDR3 region has the DNA TGTGCCAGCAGTTACCCCGGTGGACCCCTCAGCGAGCAGTACTTC. It is translated as CASSYPGGPLSEQYF.

The rearrangement links TRBV7-9 to TRBJ2-2, with D perhaps matching TRBD1 (6 bases). Looked up from germline, CDR1 is SEHNR and CDR2 is FQNEAQ (reference sequence). The CDR3 contains 16 residues. The ends were cut back, 5 bases at V and 0 bases at J, with 13 bases in the middle. For the CDR3, the DNA is TGTGCCAGCAGCCTTTGGGGACACGCGAACACCGGGGAGCTGTTTTTT. Translating it yields CASSLWGHANTGELFF.

CDR3 nucleotide sequence: TGTGCCAGCAGCTTGGGTCGTACAGGGCTGAACACTGAAGCTTTCTTT. This gives the protein CASSLGRTGLNTEAFF. The V gene is TRBV5-5, the J gene TRBJ1-1; D possibly corresponds to TRBD1 (6 bases). Germline V gene lookup returns CDR1 SGHKS and CDR2 YYEKEE (reference sequence). V shed 0 bases and J shed 0 bases, with 12 bases lying between them. The CDR3 loop spans 16 amino acids.

Only one count was recorded for this clone. This chain connects TRBV7-8 to TRBJ1-5; a possible D gene is TRBD1 (5 bases). Germline loops: CDR1 SGHVS, CDR2 FQNEAQ. The CDR3 is 14 amino acids. The ends were cut back, 6 bases at V and 4 bases at J, with 13 bases in the middle. CDR3 amino acids: CASSPPQGNQPQHF. The CDR3 DNA follows: TGTGCCAGCAGTCCCCCGCAGGGAAATCAGCCCCAGCATTTT. Based on the CDR3 plus reference TRBV7-8 and TRBJ1-5, the full variable domain is GAGVSQSPRYKVAKRGQDVALRCDPISGHVSLFWYQQALGQGPEFLTYFQNEAQLDKSGLPSDRFFAERPEGSVSTLKIQRTQQEDSAVYLCASSPPQGNQPQHFGDGTRLSIL.

The CDR3 sequence is CASSFGLAGNQPQHF. The CDR3 DNA reads as TGTGCCAGCAGCTTCGGGTTGGCGGGCAATCAGCCCCAGCATTTT. This sequence joins TRBV5-5 and TRBJ1-5; D ambiguous. CDR3 length: 15 residues. Trimming took off 2 bases at V and 2 bases at J, with 11 bases between the two ends. Germline-derived CDR1 and CDR2 are SGHKS and YYEKEE (reference sequence).

The V and J genes are TRBV2 and TRBJ2-7; the D gene is possibly TRBD1 (5 bases). Trimming pared 8 bases from V and 3 bases from J, leaving 14 bases between. Per germline, CDR1 SNHLY and CDR2 FYNNEI. The CDR3 extends over 13 amino acids. In nucleotides, the CDR3 is TGTGCCAGCTCTAGGACAATAGGCTACGAGCAGTACTTC. It encodes CASSRTIGYEQYF. Complete variable domain (other parts from reference TRBV2 and TRBJ2-7): EPEVTQTPSHQVTQMGQEVILRCVPISNHLYFYWYRQILGQKVEFLVSFYNNEISEKSEIFDDQFSVERPDGSNFTLKIRSTKLEDSAMYFCASSRTIGYEQYFGPGTRLTVT.

The chain employs TRBV27 and TRBJ1-5, with TRBD1 identical over 10 bases. The V gene's germline CDR1 is MNHEY and CDR2 SMNVEV (reference sequence). The CDR3 spans 17 residues. Losses at the gene ends were 5 bases for V and 7 bases for J; bases not matched to a gene: 14. CDR3 protein: CASSAGTGEGVGQPQHF. The CDR3 coding sequence is TGTGCCAGCAGTGCCGGGACAGGGGAAGGAGTTGGCCAGCCCCAGCATTTT.

The rearrangement links TRBV18 to TRBJ2-1, with 7 bases identical to TRBD1. With V trimmed by 3 bases and J by 6 bases, 8 bases remained unmatched. The CDR3 totals 15 residues. Germline CDR1 KGHSH, CDR2 LQKENI. Here the CDR3 reads CASSPGTVLLNEQFF. For the CDR3, the DNA is TGTGCCAGCTCACCGGGGACAGTTCTACTCAATGAGCAGTTCTTC.

J is TRBJ1-5 and V is TRBV30, with TRBD1 matching 7 bases. Germline values: CDR1 GTSNPN, CDR2 SVGIG (reference sequence). Trimming took 3 bases from V and 0 from J; bases not matched to a gene: 5. The CDR3 has 15 residues. The chain's CDR3 is CAWSWQGVSNQPQHF. CDR3 nucleotides: TGTGCCTGGAGCTGGCAGGGGGTTAGCAATCAGCCCCAGCATTTT.

V and J are TRBV13 and TRBJ2-3; TRBD2 matches 7 bases. Germline-derived CDR1 and CDR2 are PRHDT and FYEKMQ (reference sequence). The CDR3 has 16 residues. V lost 5 bases and J lost 4; bases outside the gene matches: 12. Here the CDR3 reads CASSPRLAPRADTQYF. The CDR3 region has the DNA TGTGCCAGCAGCCCTAGACTAGCCCCTCGGGCAGATACGCAGTATTTT.

This clone was seen only once. The V gene is TRBV5-1, the J gene TRBJ2-3, with 8 bases matching TRBD1. Per the germline V gene, CDR1 is SGHRS and CDR2 is YFSETQ. With V trimmed by 4 bases and J by 2 bases, 6 bases remained unmatched. The CDR3 is 15 residues long. The CDR3 DNA reads as TGCGCCAGCAGCCCAGGGGGCAGCCACACAGATACGCAGTATTTT. This encodes CASSPGGSHTDTQYF.

The rearrangement joins TRBV27 to TRBJ2-2; 7 bases fit TRBD1. The germline gives CDR1 MNHEY, CDR2 SMNVEV (reference sequence). V lost 5 bases, J lost 6 bases, and 6 bases stayed unmatched. The CDR3 extends over 14 amino acids. The CDR3 spells CASSTPQGPGELFF. For the CDR3, the DNA is TGTGCCAGCAGTACCCCACAGGGGCCCGGGGAGCTGTTTTTT.

In its sample, this clone was seen once. The gene calls are TRBV7-9 and TRBJ1-1, with 7 bases aligning to TRBD1. With 4 bases clipped from V and 5 bases from J, the junction kept 16 bases outside the gene matches. Germline V gene data show CDR1 as SEHNR and CDR2 as FQNEAQ (reference sequence). This CDR3 is built from 17 residues. This chain's CDR3 is CASSSMANRGRETEAFF. The CDR3 nucleotides read TGTGCCAGCAGCTCCATGGCGAACAGGGGAAGAGAAACTGAAGCTTTCTTT.

V and J are TRBV6-6 and TRBJ1-6, with 7 bases aligning to TRBD1. The CDR3 totals 14 residues. Germline V CDR1 and CDR2: MNHNY, SVGAGI (reference sequence). The trim removed 2 bases at V and 7 bases at J, leaving 2 bases unmatched. DNA for the CDR3: TGTGCCAGCAGTTACCGACAGGGCAATTCACCCCTCCACTTT. It is translated as CASSYRQGNSPLHF.

The chain joins TRBV28 to TRBJ1-5; D not resolved. With 2 bases removed from V and 7 bases from J, the gap between germline ends came to 9 bases. The CDR3 has 13 residues. Germline V gives CDR1 MDHEN, CDR2 SYDVKM. CDR3 in DNA: TGTGCCAGCAGTTTACTGGGGATCCAGCCCCAGCATTTT. Protein: CASSLLGIQPQHF.

The CDR3 region has the DNA TGTGCCAGCAGTTACCCCTCACTAGCGGGGGTTCGAGAGACCCAGTACTTC. As protein: CASSYPSLAGVRETQYF. V is TRBV6-2 or TRBV6-3 and J is TRBJ2-5, with 11 positions matching TRBD2. The germline gives CDR1 MNHEY, CDR2 SVGEGT. The CDR3 is 17 amino acids. V shed 2 bases, J shed 4 bases, and the junction held 9 bases outside the gene matches.

The chain couples TRBV6-4 to TRBJ2-2; a possible D gene is TRBD1 (6 bases). CDR1 is MRHNA, CDR2 SNTAGT, per germline. Trimming removed 0 bases at V and 7 bases at J, with 12 bases between. The CDR3 length is 15 residues. This CDR3 reads CASSDSIGDIGELFF. CDR3 in DNA: TGTGCCAGCAGTGACTCGATAGGGGACATCGGGGAGCTGTTTTTT.

This chain joins TRBV7-3 and TRBJ1-1, with D uncertain. Trimming stripped 3 bases from V and 8 bases from J, with 16 bases between. The CDR3 is 14 amino acids. Germline V lookup: CDR1 SGHTA, CDR2 FQGTGA. CDR3 loop: CASSLLADPVEAFF. The DNA of the CDR3 is TGTGCCAGCAGCTTGCTTGCCGATCCGGTAGAAGCTTTCTTT.

The rearrangement links TRBV4-1 to TRBJ2-1; D perhaps matches TRBD2 (5 bases). CDR3 length: 15 amino acids. CDR1 and CDR2 (germline): MGHRA, YSYEKL. The germline V and J ends were trimmed by 4 bases and 0 bases, with 10 bases remaining between them. CDR3 in amino acids: CASSPAENSYNEQFF. The CDR3 DNA reads TGCGCCAGCAGCCCAGCGGAAAACTCCTACAATGAGCAGTTCTTC.